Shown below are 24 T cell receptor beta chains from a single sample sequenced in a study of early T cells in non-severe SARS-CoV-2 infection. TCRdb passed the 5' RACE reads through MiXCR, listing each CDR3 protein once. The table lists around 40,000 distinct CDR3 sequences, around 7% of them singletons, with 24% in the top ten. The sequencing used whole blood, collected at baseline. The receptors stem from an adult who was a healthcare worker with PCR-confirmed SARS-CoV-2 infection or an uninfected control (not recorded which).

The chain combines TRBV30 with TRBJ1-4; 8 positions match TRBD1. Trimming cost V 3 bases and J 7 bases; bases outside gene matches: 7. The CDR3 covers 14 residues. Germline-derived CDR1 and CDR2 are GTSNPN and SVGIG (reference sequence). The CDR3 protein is CAWSADRAGEKLFF. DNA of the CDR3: TGTGCCTGGAGCGCGGACAGGGCGGGTGAAAAACTGTTTTTT.

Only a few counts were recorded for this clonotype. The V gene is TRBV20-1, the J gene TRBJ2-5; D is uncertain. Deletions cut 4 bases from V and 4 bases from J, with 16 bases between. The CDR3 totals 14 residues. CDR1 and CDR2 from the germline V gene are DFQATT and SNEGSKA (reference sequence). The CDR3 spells CSANFISVTETQYF. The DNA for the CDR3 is TGCAGTGCTAATTTTATCTCAGTCACAGAGACCCAGTACTTC.

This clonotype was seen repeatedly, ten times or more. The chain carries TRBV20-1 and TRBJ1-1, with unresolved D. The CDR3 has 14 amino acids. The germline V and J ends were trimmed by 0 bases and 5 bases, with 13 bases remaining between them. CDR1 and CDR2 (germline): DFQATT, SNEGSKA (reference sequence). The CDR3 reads CSARDQGRWTEAFF. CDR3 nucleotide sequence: TGCAGTGCTAGAGATCAAGGCAGGTGGACTGAAGCTTTCTTT.

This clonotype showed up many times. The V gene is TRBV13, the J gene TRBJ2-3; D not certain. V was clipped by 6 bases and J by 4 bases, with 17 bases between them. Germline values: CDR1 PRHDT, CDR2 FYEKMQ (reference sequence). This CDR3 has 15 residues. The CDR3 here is CASSFRATPADTQYF. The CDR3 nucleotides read TGTGCCAGCAGTTTCCGGGCCACGCCCGCAGATACGCAGTATTTT.

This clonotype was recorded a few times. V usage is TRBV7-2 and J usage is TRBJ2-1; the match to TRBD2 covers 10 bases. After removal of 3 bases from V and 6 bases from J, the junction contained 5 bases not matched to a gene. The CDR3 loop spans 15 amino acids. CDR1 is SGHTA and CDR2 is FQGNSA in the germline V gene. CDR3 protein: CASSFPSGGLNEQFF. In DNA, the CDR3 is TGTGCCAGCAGCTTCCCTAGCGGGGGCCTCAATGAGCAGTTCTTC.

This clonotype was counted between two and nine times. The CDR3 sequence is CASSLEWGWNTEAFF. The CDR3 DNA sequence: TGTGCCAGCAGCTTGGAGTGGGGTTGGAACACTGAAGCTTTCTTT. The rearrangement uses TRBV5-4 and TRBJ1-1; D gene uncertain. Germline V CDR1 and CDR2: SGHNT, YYREEE (reference sequence). Trimming took off 0 bases at V and 1 base at J, with 10 bases between the two ends. This CDR3 is built from 15 residues.

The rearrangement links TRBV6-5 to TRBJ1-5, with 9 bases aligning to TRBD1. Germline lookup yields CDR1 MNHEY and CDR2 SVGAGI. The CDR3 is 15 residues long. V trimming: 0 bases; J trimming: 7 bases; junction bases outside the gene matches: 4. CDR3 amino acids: CASSYSQGARQPQHF. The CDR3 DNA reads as TGTGCCAGCAGTTACTCACAGGGGGCGAGGCAGCCCCAGCATTTT.

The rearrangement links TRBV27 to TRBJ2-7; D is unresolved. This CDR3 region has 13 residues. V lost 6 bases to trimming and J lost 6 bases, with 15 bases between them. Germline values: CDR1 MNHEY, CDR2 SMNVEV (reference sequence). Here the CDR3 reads CASSLPGSGEQYF. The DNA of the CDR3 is TGTGCCAGCAGCTTACCCGGCTCTGGCGAGCAGTACTTC.

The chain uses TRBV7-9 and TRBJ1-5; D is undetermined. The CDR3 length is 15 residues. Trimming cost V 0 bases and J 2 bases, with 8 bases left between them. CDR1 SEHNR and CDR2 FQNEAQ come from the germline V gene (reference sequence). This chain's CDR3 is CASSLAAGRNQPQHF. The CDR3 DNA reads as TGTGCCAGCAGCTTAGCAGCAGGCCGCAATCAGCCCCAGCATTTT.

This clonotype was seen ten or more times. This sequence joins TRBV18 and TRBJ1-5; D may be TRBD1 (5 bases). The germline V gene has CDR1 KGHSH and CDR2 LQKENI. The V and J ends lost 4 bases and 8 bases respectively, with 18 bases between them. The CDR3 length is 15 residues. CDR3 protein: CASSRSSGTDEPQHF. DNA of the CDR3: TGTGCCAGCTCACGCTCCTCGGGGACTGATGAGCCCCAGCATTTT.

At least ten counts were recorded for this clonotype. CDR3 region: CASRNRVGGELFF. The CDR3 region has the DNA TGTGCCAGCAGAAACAGGGTTGGCGGGGAGCTGTTTTTT. V usage is TRBV3-1 and J usage is TRBJ2-2; D is perhaps TRBD1 (6 bases). Looked up from germline, CDR1 is LGHDT and CDR2 is YNNKEL (reference sequence). This CDR3 has 13 residues. The V and J ends lost 6 bases and 7 bases respectively, with 12 bases between them. Full variable domain (rest looked up from reference TRBV3-1 and TRBJ2-2): DTAVSQTPKYLVTQMGNDKSIKCEQNLGHDTMYWYKQDSKKFLKIMFSYNNKELIINETVPNRFSPKSPDKAHLNLHINSLELGDSAVYFCASRNRVGGELFFGEGSRLTVL.

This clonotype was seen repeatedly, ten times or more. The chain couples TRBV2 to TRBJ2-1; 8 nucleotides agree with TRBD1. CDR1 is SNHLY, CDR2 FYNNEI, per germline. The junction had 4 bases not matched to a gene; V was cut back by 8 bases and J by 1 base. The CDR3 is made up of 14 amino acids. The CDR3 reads CASRTGSSYNEQFF. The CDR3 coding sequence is TGTGCCAGCCGGACAGGGTCTTCCTACAATGAGCAGTTCTTC.

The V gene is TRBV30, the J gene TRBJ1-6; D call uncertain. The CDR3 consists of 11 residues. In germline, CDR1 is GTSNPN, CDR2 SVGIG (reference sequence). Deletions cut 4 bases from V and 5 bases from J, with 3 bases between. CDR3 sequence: CAWKNNSPLHF. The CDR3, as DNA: TGTGCCTGGAAAAATAATTCACCCCTCCACTTT.

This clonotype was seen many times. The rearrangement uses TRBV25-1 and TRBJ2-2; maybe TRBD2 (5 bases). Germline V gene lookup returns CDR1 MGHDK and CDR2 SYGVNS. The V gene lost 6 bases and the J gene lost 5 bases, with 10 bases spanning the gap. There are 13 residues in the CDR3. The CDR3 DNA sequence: TGTGCCAGCAGCCTACGGGGAACCGGGGAGCTGTTTTTT. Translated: CASSLRGTGELFF.

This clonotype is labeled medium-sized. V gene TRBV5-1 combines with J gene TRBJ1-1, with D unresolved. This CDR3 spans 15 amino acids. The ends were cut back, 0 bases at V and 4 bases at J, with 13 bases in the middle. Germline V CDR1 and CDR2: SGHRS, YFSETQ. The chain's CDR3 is CASSLAGLVGTEAFF. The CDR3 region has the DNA TGCGCCAGCAGCTTGGCCGGACTGGTTGGCACTGAAGCTTTCTTT.

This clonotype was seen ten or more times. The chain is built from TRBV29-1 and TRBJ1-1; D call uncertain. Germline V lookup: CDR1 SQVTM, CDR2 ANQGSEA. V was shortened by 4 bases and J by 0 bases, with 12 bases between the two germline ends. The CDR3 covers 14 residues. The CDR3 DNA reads TGCAGCGTTGGTGAGGGATCGATGAACACTGAAGCTTTCTTT. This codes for CSVGEGSMNTEAFF. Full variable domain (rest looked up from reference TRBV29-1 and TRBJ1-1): SAVISQKPSRDICQRGTSLTIQCQVDSQVTMMFWYRQQPGQSLTLIATANQGSEATYESGFVIDKFPISRPNLTFSTLTVSNMSPEDSSIYLCSVGEGSMNTEAFFGQGTRLTVV.

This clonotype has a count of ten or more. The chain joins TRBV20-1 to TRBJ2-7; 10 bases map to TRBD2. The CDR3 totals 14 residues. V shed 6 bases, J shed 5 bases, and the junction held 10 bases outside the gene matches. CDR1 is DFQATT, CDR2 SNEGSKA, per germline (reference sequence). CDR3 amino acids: CSATSGRAVHEQYF. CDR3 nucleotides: TGCAGTGCCACAAGCGGGAGGGCCGTCCACGAGCAGTACTTC.

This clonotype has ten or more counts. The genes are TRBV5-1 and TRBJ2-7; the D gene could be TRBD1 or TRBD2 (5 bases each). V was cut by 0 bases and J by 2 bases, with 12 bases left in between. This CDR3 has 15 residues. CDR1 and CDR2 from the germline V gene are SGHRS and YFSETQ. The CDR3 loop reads CASSLDVQGPYEQYF. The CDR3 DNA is TGCGCCAGCAGCTTGGATGTCCAGGGACCCTACGAGCAGTACTTC.

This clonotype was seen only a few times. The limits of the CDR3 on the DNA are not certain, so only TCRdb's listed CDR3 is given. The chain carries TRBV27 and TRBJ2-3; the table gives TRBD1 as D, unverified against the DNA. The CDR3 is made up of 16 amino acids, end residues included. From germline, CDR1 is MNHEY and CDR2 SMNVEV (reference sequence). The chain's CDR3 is CASSTSRTGGTDTQYF.

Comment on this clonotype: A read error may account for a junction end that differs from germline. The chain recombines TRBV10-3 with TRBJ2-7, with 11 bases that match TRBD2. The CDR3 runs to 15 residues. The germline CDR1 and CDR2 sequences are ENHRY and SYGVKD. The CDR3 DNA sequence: TGTTCCATCAAACAGGAACTAGCGGGAGTCCACGAGCAGTACTTC. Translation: CSIKQELAGVHEQYF.

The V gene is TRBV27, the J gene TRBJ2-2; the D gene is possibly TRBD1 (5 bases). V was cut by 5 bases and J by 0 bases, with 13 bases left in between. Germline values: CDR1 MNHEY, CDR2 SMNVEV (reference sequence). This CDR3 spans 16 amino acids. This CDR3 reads CASSPARTPNTGELFF. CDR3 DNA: TGTGCCAGCAGTCCAGCAAGGACACCGAACACCGGGGAGCTGTTTTTT.

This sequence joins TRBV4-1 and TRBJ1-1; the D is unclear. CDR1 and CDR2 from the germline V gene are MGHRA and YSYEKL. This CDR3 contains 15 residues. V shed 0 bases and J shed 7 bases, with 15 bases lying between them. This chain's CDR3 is CASSQDLSQAFEAFF. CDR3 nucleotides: TGCGCCAGCAGCCAAGATCTATCGCAGGCGTTTGAAGCTTTCTTT.

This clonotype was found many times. The CDR3 region is CASSHVTGTTDTQYF. The CDR3 region has the DNA TGTGCCAGCAGCCACGTGACAGGGACCACAGATACGCAGTATTTT. The chain links TRBV7-9 to TRBJ2-3; 7 bases fit TRBD1. Losses at the gene ends were 5 bases for V and 2 bases for J; bases not matched to a gene: 7. Germline assignment: CDR1 SEHNR and CDR2 FQNEAQ (reference sequence). The CDR3 spans 15 residues.

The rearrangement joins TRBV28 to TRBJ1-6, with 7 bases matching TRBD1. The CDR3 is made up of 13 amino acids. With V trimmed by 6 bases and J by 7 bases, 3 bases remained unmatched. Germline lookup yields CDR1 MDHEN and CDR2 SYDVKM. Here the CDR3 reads CASRDRSNSPLHF. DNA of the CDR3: TGTGCCAGCAGGGACAGGTCGAATTCACCCCTCCACTTT.